The 7 T cell receptor beta chains below were found in one sample sequenced in a study of CD8 T cells in Susac syndrome. With random hexamers, reverse transcription was performed on about 0.5 to 1 ug of RNA. TCRdb re-called the immunoSEQ multiplex PCR reads through MiXCR, storing one row per CDR3 protein. Among about 160,000 distinct CDR3 sequences, roughly 94% were seen once, and the ten largest hold over 0.09%. Sequences were obtained from CD4+ T cells from PBMCs. These receptors came from a human donor with multiple sclerosis.

The chain carries TRBV29-1 and TRBJ1-5; tentatively, D is TRBD1 (5 bases). CDR3 size: 13 residues. Trimming cost V 5 bases and J 0 bases, with 8 bases left between them. Per germline, CDR1 SQVTM and CDR2 ANQGSEA. The CDR3 DNA reads as TGCAGCGTTATGACAGATAGCAATCAGCCCCAGCATTTT. It translates to CSVMTDSNQPQHF.

V gene TRBV12-3 or TRBV12-4 combines with J gene TRBJ2-2, with D possibly matching TRBD2 (6 bases). V lost 7 bases, J lost 7 bases, and 19 bases lay in between. The CDR3 is 15 residues long. The CDR3 DNA reads as TGTGCCAGCACTCCGGGTGCGGGACGAGGCGGGGAGCTGTTTTTT. Its protein product is CASTPGAGRGGELFF.

The V and J genes are TRBV6-6 and TRBJ2-1; 7 bases are shared with TRBD1. Germline V gives CDR1 MNHNY, CDR2 SVGAGI (reference sequence). The CDR3 totals 16 residues. V was pared by 5 bases and J by 5 bases, with 12 bases of the junction left unmatched. CDR3 loop: CASSGTTGMFNNEQFF. The CDR3 DNA follows: TGTGCCAGCAGTGGGACGACAGGGATGTTCAACAATGAGCAGTTCTTC.

V and J are TRBV30 and TRBJ1-6, with D perhaps matching TRBD1 (6 bases). Looked up from germline, CDR1 is GTSNPN and CDR2 is SVGIG (reference sequence). The V end was cut by 0 bases, the J end by 10 bases, with 16 bases between. The CDR3 has 15 amino acids. The CDR3 loop is CAWSVRQGGSSPLHF. DNA of the CDR3: TGTGCCTGGAGTGTACGTCAAGGGGGGAGCTCACCCCTCCACTTT.

The rearrangement links TRBV20-1 to TRBJ1-2, with D unclear. The CDR3 contains 11 residues. The V end lost 6 bases, the J end lost 8 bases, and 13 bases lay between the germline ends. Germline V gene data show CDR1 as DFQATT and CDR2 as SNEGSKA (reference sequence). The DNA for the CDR3 is TGCAGTGCGGGAACCGGAGGCGGCTACACCTTC. Translated: CSAGTGGGYTF.

The rearrangement uses TRBV20-1 and TRBJ1-5; 8 bases fit TRBD1. Germline values: CDR1 DFQATT, CDR2 SNEGSKA (reference sequence). The CDR3 loop spans 13 amino acids. Unmatched junction bases numbered 2, after V lost 5 bases and J lost 2 bases. In DNA form, the CDR3 reads TGCAGTGCTCAGGGGGCGGGCAATCAGCCCCAGCATTTT. Its protein is CSAQGAGNQPQHF.

The V gene is TRBV4-1, the J gene TRBJ2-2, with 8 bases identical to TRBD2. Per germline, CDR1 MGHRA and CDR2 YSYEKL. The CDR3 consists of 18 residues. Trimming took 1 base from V and 4 from J; bases not matched to a gene: 11. CDR3 amino acids: CASSQVVLAGSVTGELFF. In DNA, the CDR3 is TGCGCCAGCAGCCAAGTCGTCTTAGCGGGATCGGTCACCGGGGAGCTGTTTTTT.